The clone carrying this TCR beta chain came up once. Its matching antigen is unknown. One end of the junction does not line up with germline, which may come from a read error. Profiling relied on immunoSEQ multiplex PCR, and the TCRdb table lists in-frame clones only, not all of them. The sample shows around 37,000 clones, 75% to 90% of them seen only once. The CDR3 is 14 residues long. Germline V gene lookup returns CDR1 SSHAT and CDR2 FNYEAQ (reference sequence). These data originate in a study of T cell clonotyping in hematopoietic cell transplantation. Study-wide background: Cytoreduction preceded collection of pretransplant recipient samples. Study findings and constraints: No sorting was done, leaving CD4 and CD8 contributions mixed. Recipient TCR diversity dropped after transplant; expanded clonotypes rose from day 30 to 180. At the given depth, recipient repertoires were over 97% de novo clonotypes.

The time point here: recipient sample about 28 days before transplant, after cytoreduction. The rearrangement links TRBV7-7 to TRBJ2-5; D remains ambiguous. The source is a man aged 60-69 years with acute myeloid leukemia. Some clones in this sample may be carry-over from other donors' samples. The input for sequencing was peripheral blood mononuclear cells, taken before stem cell transplant. CDR3 amino acids: CASSFGGLGETQYF. The CDR3 DNA is TGTGCTAGCAGCTTTGGTGGGCTGGGCGAGACCCAGTACTTC.